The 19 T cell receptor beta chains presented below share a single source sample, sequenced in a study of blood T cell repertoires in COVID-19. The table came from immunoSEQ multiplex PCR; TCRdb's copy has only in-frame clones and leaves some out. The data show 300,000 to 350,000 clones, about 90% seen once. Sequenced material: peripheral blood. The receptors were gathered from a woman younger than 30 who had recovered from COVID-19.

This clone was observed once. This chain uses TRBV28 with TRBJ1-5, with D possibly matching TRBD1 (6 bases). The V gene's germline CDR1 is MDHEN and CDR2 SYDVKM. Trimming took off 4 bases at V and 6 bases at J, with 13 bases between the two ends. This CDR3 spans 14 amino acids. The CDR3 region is CASSSYRALQPQHF. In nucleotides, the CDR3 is TGTGCCAGCAGTTCCTACAGGGCTCTTCAGCCCCAGCATTTT. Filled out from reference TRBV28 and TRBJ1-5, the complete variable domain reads DVKVTQSSRYLVKRTGEKVFLECVQDMDHENMFWYRQDPGLGLRLIYFSYDVKMKEKGDIPEGYSVSREKKERFSLILESASTNQTSMYLCASSSYRALQPQHFGDGTRLSIL.

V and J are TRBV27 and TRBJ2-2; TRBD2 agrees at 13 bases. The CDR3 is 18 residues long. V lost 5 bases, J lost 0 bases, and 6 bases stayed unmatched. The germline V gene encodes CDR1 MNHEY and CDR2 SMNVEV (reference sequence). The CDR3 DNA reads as TGTGCCAGCAGTATGACTAGCGGGAGGCCCTCGAACACCGGGGAGCTGTTTTTT. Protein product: CASSMTSGRPSNTGELFF.

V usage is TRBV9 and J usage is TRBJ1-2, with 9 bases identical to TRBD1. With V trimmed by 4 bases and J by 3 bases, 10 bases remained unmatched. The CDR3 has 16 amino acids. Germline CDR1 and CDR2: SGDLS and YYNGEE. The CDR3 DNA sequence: TGTGCCAGCAGCCCGTCCGGGACAGGGAGTGACTATGGCTACACCTTC. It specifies CASSPSGTGSDYGYTF.

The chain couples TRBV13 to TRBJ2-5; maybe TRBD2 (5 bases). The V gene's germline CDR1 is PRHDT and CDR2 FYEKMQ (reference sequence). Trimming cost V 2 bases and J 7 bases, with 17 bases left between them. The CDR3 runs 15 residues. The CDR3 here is CASSLWSTGIGTQYF. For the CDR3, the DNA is TGTGCCAGCAGCTTATGGTCAACGGGGATTGGGACCCAGTACTTC.

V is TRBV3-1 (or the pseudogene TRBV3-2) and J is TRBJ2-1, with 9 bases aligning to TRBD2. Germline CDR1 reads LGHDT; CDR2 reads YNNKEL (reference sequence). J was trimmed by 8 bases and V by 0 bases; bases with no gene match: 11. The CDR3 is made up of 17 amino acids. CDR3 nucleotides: TGTGCCAGCAGCCAAGATCAAGGTAGCGGGAGTTCGGATGAGCAGTTCTTC. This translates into CASSQDQGSGSSDEQFF.

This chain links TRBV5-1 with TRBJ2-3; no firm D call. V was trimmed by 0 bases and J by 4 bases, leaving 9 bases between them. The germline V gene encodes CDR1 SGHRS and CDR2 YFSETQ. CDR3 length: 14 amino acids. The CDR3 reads CASSLDGGSDTQYF. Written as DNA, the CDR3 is TGCGCCAGCAGCTTGGACGGCGGTTCAGATACGCAGTATTTT.

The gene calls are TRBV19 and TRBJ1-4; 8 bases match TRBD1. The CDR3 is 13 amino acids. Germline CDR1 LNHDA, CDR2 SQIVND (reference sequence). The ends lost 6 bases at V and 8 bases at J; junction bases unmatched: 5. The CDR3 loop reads CASSLGTGEKLFF. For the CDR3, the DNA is TGTGCCAGTAGCCTAGGGACAGGCGAAAAACTGTTTTTT.

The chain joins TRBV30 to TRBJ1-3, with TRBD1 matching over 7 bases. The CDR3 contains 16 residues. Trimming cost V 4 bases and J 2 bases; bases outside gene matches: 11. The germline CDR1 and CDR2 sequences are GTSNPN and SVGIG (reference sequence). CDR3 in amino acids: CAWTTQGSGAGNTIYF. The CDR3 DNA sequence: TGTGCCTGGACCACACAGGGGTCGGGTGCTGGAAACACCATATATTTT.

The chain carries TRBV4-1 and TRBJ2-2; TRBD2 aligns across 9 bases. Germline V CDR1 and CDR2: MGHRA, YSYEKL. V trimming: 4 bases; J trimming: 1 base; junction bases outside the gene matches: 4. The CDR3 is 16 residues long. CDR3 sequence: CASSPRLAENTGELFF. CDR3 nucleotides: TGCGCCAGCAGCCCTCGACTAGCGGAGAACACCGGGGAGCTGTTTTTT.

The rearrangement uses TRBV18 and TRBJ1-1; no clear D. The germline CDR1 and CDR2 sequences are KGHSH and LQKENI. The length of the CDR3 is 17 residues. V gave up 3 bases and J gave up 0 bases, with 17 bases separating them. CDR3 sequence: CASSPPIAARMNTEAFF. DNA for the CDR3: TGTGCCAGCTCACCCCCAATCGCAGCTAGGATGAACACTGAAGCTTTCTTT.

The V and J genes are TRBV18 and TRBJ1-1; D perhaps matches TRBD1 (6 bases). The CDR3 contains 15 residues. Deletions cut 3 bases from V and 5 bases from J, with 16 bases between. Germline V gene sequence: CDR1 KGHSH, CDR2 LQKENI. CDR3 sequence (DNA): TGTGCCAGCTCACCGACACAGGGCGGGAGGACTGAAGCTTTCTTT. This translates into CASSPTQGGRTEAFF. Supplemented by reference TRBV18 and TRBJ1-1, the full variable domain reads NAGVMQNPRHLVRRRGQEARLRCSPMKGHSHVYWYRQLPEEGLKFMVYLQKENIIDESGMPKERFSAEFPKEGPSILRIQQVVRGDSAAYFCASSPTQGGRTEAFFGQGTRLTVV.

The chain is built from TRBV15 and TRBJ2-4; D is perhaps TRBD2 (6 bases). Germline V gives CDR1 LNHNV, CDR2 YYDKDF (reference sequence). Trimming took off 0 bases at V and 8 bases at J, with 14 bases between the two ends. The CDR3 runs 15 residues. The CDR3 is CATSRDTLATDIQYF. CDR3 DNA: TGTGCCACCAGCAGAGATACACTAGCAACGGACATTCAGTACTTC.

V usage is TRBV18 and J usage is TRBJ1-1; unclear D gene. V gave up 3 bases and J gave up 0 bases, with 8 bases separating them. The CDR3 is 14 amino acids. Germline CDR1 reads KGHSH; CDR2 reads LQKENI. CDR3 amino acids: CASSPARLNTEAFF. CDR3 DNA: TGTGCCAGCTCACCGGCCAGGCTGAACACTGAAGCTTTCTTT.

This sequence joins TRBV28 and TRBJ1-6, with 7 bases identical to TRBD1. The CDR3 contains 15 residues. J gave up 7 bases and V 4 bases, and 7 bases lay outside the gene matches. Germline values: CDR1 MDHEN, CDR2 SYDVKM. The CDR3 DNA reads TGTGCCAGCAGTTCCGTTGGGACAGCGAATTCACCCCTCCACTTT. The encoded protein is CASSSVGTANSPLHF.

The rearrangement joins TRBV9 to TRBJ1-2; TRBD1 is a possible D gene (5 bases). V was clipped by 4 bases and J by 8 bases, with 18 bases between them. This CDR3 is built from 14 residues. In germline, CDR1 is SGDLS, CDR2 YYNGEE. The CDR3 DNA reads TGTGCCAGCAGCCATACCCACGGGGGGACCGGCTACACCTTC. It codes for CASSHTHGGTGYTF.

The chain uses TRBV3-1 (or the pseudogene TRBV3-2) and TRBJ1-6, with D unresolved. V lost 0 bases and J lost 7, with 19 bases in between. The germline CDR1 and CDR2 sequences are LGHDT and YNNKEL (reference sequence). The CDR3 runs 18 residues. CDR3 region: CASSQDRVKWGDNSPLHF. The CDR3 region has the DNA TGTGCCAGCAGCCAAGATAGGGTGAAGTGGGGAGACAATTCACCCCTCCACTTT.

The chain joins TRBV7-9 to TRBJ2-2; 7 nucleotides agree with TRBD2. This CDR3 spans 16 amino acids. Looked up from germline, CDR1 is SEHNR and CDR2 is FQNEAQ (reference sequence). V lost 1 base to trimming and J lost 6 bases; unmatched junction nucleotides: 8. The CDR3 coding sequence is TGTGCCAGCAGCTTAGGGCGGGAGTGGGACGCCGGGGAGCTGTTTTTT. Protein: CASSLGREWDAGELFF. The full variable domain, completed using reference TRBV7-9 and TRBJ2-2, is DTGVSQNPRHKITKRGQNVTFRCDPISEHNRLYWYRQTLGQGPEFLTYFQNEAQLEKSRLLSDRFSAERPKGSFSTLEIQRTEQGDSAMYLCASSLGREWDAGELFFGEGSRLTVL.

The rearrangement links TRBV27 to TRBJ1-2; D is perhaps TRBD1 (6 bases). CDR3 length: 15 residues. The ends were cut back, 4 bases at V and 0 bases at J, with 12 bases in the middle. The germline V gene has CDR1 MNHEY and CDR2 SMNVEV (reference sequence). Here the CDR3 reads CASSSQGLANYGYTF. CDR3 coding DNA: TGTGCCAGCAGTTCGCAGGGGCTCGCTAACTATGGCTACACCTTC.

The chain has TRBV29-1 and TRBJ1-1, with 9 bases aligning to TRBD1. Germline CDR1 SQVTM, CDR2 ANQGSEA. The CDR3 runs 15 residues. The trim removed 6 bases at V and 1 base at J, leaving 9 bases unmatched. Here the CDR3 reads CSVRNGQGRNTEAFF. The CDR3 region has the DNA TGCAGCGTCCGAAATGGACAGGGGAGGAACACTGAAGCTTTCTTT.